The clone carrying this T cell receptor (beta chain) was seen a handful of times. This specimen comes from a study of blood T cell repertoires in COVID-19. The overall study: Collection of acute and convalescent COVID-19 samples took place in the United States, Italy and Spain. T cells, B-cell-depleted T cells, or PBMCs supplied cDNA or gDNA.

The authors' processing: Nucleated cell counts were estimated from reference gene primer amplification. Here immunoSEQ multiplex PCR was the method, and the copy in TCRdb shows in-frame clones only, minus some. Clonal size and the V and J genes are those of that table, whereas D and trimming came from the DNA. Of roughly 160,000 clones listed, around 82% were seen once; the top ten hold roughly a tenth. V gave up 3 bases and J gave up 7 bases; unmatched junction bases: 8. The CDR3 loop spans 17 amino acids. CDR1 and CDR2 from the germline V gene are LGHNA and YNFKEQ. The sample consisted of peripheral blood. The sequence came from a woman older than 75 with active or convalescent COVID-19. The gene calls are TRBV4-2 and TRBJ2-2; 13 positions match TRBD2. The CDR3 here is CASSQGLAGSKIGELFF. CDR3 bases: TGTGCCAGCAGCCAGGGACTAGCGGGGAGTAAAATCGGGGAGCTGTTTTTT.